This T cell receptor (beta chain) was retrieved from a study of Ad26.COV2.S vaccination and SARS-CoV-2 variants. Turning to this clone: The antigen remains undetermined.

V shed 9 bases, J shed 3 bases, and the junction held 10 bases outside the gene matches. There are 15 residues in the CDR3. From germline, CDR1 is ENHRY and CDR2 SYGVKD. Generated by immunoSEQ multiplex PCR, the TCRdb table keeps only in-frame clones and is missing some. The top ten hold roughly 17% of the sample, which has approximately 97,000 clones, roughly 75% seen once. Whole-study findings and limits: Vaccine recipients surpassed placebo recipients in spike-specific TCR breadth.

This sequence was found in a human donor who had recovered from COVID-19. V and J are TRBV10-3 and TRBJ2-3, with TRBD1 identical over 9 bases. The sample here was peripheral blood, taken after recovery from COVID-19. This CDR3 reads CAITNGTGRTDTQYF. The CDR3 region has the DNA TGTGCCATTACTAACGGGACAGGGAGGACAGATACGCAGTATTTT.